Presented here are 30 T cell receptor beta chains from one specimen sequenced in a study of T-cell memory formation after mild COVID-19. TCRdb reprocessed the 5' RACE reads via MiXCR and lists one record per CDR3 protein. This sample has roughly 100,000 distinct CDR3 sequences, with approximately 15% found just once. Sample: PBMCs or a T cell subset sorted from them (not recorded which). These receptors were obtained from a young man who had mild COVID-19 (a few samples of this study predate the infection). Cell type and time point are not known.

The chain couples TRBV4-3 to TRBJ2-5; the D is unclear. V lost 0 bases, J lost 4 bases, and 9 bases lay in between. The CDR3 is 14 residues long. Germline V gene lookup returns CDR1 LGHNA and CDR2 YSLEER. Here the CDR3 reads CASSQDGNGETQYF. The CDR3 DNA reads TGCGCCAGCAGCCAAGATGGCAACGGAGAGACCCAGTACTTC.

This clonotype was seen more than once but under ten times. The V and J genes are TRBV2 and TRBJ2-1; no firm D call. This CDR3 region has 14 residues. V was shortened by 4 bases and J by 4 bases, with 11 bases between the two germline ends. Germline assignment: CDR1 SNHLY and CDR2 FYNNEI. CDR3 residues: CASSAASKYNEQFF. The CDR3 DNA reads as TGTGCCAGCAGTGCGGCCAGCAAATACAATGAGCAGTTCTTC.

This chain links TRBV5-1 with TRBJ2-7; TRBD1 might be the D (6 bases). This CDR3 region has 13 residues. V lost 4 bases to trimming and J lost 1 base, with 9 bases between them. The V gene's germline CDR1 is SGHRS and CDR2 YFSETQ. CDR3 sequence: CASSPDSSYEQYV. CDR3 sequence (DNA): TGCGCCAGCAGCCCGGACAGTTCCTACGAGCAGTACGTC.

The chain employs TRBV9 and TRBJ2-3; D remains ambiguous. Trimming cost V 0 bases and J 2 bases, with 4 bases left between them. This CDR3 has 13 amino acids. Germline lookup yields CDR1 SGDLS and CDR2 YYNGEE. CDR3 nucleotide sequence: TGTGCCAGCAGCGTAGGGAACACAGATACGCAGTATTTT. Its translation is CASSVGNTDTQYF.

The chain links TRBV29-1 to TRBJ1-3, with 7 nucleotides matching TRBD1. This CDR3 comprises 13 residues. Trimming took 7 bases from V and 3 from J; bases not matched to a gene: 6. CDR1 SQVTM and CDR2 ANQGSEA come from the germline V gene. The chain's CDR3 is CSAQTGVGNTIYF. CDR3 nucleotide sequence: TGCAGCGCCCAAACAGGGGTTGGAAACACCATATATTTT.

V and J are TRBV7-3 and TRBJ2-3; D ambiguous. Germline V CDR1 and CDR2: SGHTA, FQGTGA. V lost 0 bases to trimming and J lost 2 bases, with 9 bases between them. The CDR3 has 15 residues. The DNA of the CDR3 is TGTGCCAGCAGCTTAACAGGACCTTACACAGATACGCAGTATTTT. This gives the protein CASSLTGPYTDTQYF.

There are many counts of this clonotype. CDR3: CASSYSVAGEYNEQFF. CDR3 sequence (DNA): TGTGCCAGCAGTTACTCTGTAGCGGGGGAGTACAATGAGCAGTTCTTC. The gene calls are TRBV6-6 and TRBJ2-1, with 9 bases identical to TRBD2. The CDR3 length is 16 residues. V lost 0 bases to trimming and J lost 4 bases; unmatched junction nucleotides: 4. Germline CDR1 MNHNY, CDR2 SVGAGI (reference sequence).

The chain joins TRBV30 to TRBJ1-2; perhaps TRBD1 as D (6 bases). With 3 bases removed from V and 9 bases from J, the gap between germline ends came to 11 bases. CDR1 GTSNPN and CDR2 SVGIG come from the germline V gene (reference sequence). There are 11 residues in the CDR3. The CDR3 DNA reads TGTGCCTGGAGATCAGGGGTTAGCTACACCTTC. Translated: CAWRSGVSYTF.

This clonotype was detected only a few times. The chain recombines TRBV20-1 with TRBJ2-3, with D perhaps matching TRBD1 (5 bases). Trimming cost V 2 bases and J 2 bases, with 8 bases left between them. The CDR3 is 13 amino acids. The V gene's germline CDR1 is DFQATT and CDR2 SNEGSKA (reference sequence). The CDR3 region has the DNA TGCAGTGCTAGACCCGGACACACAGATACGCAGTATTTT. Translation: CSARPGHTDTQYF.

This clonotype was observed a handful of times. The chain recombines TRBV14 with TRBJ2-7; a possible D gene is TRBD2 (5 bases). There are 15 residues in the CDR3. V lost 1 base to trimming and J lost 2 bases, with 12 bases between them. Germline values: CDR1 SGHDN, CDR2 FVKESK. The CDR3 spells CASSQGPGVTYEQYF. For the CDR3, the DNA is TGTGCCAGCAGCCAAGGGCCCGGGGTAACCTACGAGCAGTACTTC.

The rearrangement links TRBV4-3 to TRBJ1-3; D is perhaps TRBD1 (5 bases). V was trimmed by 4 bases and J by 2 bases, leaving 15 bases between them. CDR1 and CDR2 from the germline V gene are LGHNA and YSLEER. The CDR3 contains 16 residues. The CDR3 loop is CASSPLAGTTGNTIYF. Written as DNA, the CDR3 is TGCGCCAGCAGCCCCTTAGCCGGGACGACTGGAAACACCATATATTTT.

This clonotype occurred a few times. The chain carries TRBV4-1 and TRBJ2-3, with D perhaps matching TRBD1 (6 bases). This CDR3 is 13 amino acids long. V was trimmed by 1 base and J by 4 bases, leaving 6 bases between them. Germline V CDR1 and CDR2: MGHRA, YSYEKL. Written as DNA, the CDR3 is TGCGCCAGCAGCCAAGGACAGGCAGATACGCAGTATTTT. This sequence encodes CASSQGQADTQYF.

This chain connects TRBV9 to TRBJ2-1; D possibly matches TRBD1 or TRBD2 (5 bases each). V lost 0 bases to trimming and J lost 7 bases, with 14 bases between them. The germline V gene encodes CDR1 SGDLS and CDR2 YYNGEE. CDR3 length: 15 amino acids. CDR3 in DNA: TGTGCCAGCAGCGTAGTTGCGAGGGGTCTTAATGAGCAGTTCTTC. This gives the protein CASSVVARGLNEQFF.

In its sample, this clonotype was seen many times. The V and J genes are TRBV7-2 and TRBJ2-1, with unresolved D. Germline CDR1 is SGHTA and CDR2 is FQGNSA. The V and J ends lost 2 bases and 9 bases respectively, with 11 bases between them. There are 13 residues in the CDR3. The CDR3 sequence is CASSLTPSGEQFF. CDR3 nucleotides: TGTGCCAGCAGCTTAACCCCCTCGGGTGAGCAGTTCTTC. Using reference TRBV7-2 and TRBJ2-1 for the parts outside the CDR3, the full variable domain is GAGVSQSPSNKVTEKGKDVELRCDPISGHTALYWYRQSLGQGLEFLIYFQGNSAPDKSGLPSDRFSAERTGGSVSTLTIQRTQQEDSAVYLCASSLTPSGEQFFGPGTRLTVL.

In this sample, this clonotype turned up a few times. The rearrangement links TRBV12-5 to TRBJ2-3, with 9 bases lining up with TRBD1. V lost 1 base to trimming and J lost 6 bases; unmatched junction nucleotides: 11. Germline loops: CDR1 LGHNT, CDR2 FRNRAP. There are 17 residues in the CDR3. CDR3 sequence: CASGLGPGTGSSDTQYF. The DNA of the CDR3 is TGTGCTAGTGGTTTGGGGCCCGGGACAGGGTCATCGGATACGCAGTATTTT.

This clonotype showed up many times. This sequence joins TRBV29-1 and TRBJ2-1; TRBD2 aligns across 14 bases. Trimming removed 4 bases from V and 6 bases from J; junction bases left unmatched: 11. CDR3 length: 17 amino acids. CDR1 SQVTM and CDR2 ANQGSEA come from the germline V gene. The CDR3 sequence: CSVGPGLAGETFNEQFF. CDR3 DNA sequence: TGCAGCGTTGGCCCGGGACTAGCGGGGGAGACCTTCAATGAGCAGTTCTTC.

The DNA for the CDR3 is TGTGCCAGCAGTTACTCGTGGGGAGTCGAGCAGTTCTTC. Translation: CASSYSWGVEQFF. This chain uses TRBV6-5 with TRBJ2-1, with a weak D call TRBD2 (5 bases). V lost 0 bases and J 10 bases, leaving 10 bases between the germline ends. The CDR3 has 13 amino acids. The germline V gene has CDR1 MNHEY and CDR2 SVGAGI.

The chain employs TRBV20-1 and TRBJ1-5; D remains unclear. The CDR3 is 20 residues long. From germline, CDR1 is DFQATT and CDR2 SNEGSKA (reference sequence). Trimming removed 1 base from V and 0 bases from J, with 25 bases in between. The CDR3 sequence: CSARGLPGPLMINSNQPQHF. DNA for the CDR3: TGCAGTGCTAGAGGACTCCCCGGGCCCCTAATGATCAATAGCAATCAGCCCCAGCATTTT.

The chain uses TRBV9 and TRBJ2-7; 7 positions match TRBD1. The CDR3 covers 13 residues. Germline CDR1 reads SGDLS; CDR2 reads YYNGEE. Trimming at V came to 3 bases and at J to 3 bases, leaving 3 bases not matched to a gene. CDR3 protein: CASSGRQGYEQYF. The CDR3 DNA reads as TGTGCCAGCAGCGGCAGACAGGGCTACGAGCAGTACTTC.

This clonotype came up many times. The J gene is TRBJ2-2, the V gene TRBV20-1; D tentatively reads TRBD1 or TRBD2 (5 bases each). In germline, CDR1 is DFQATT, CDR2 SNEGSKA (reference sequence). The V and J ends lost 0 bases and 3 bases respectively, with 14 bases between them. CDR3 length: 16 residues. Here the CDR3 reads CSARDRHRRDTGELFF. DNA for the CDR3: TGCAGTGCTAGAGATCGGCACAGGCGGGACACCGGGGAGCTGTTTTTT.

This clonotype was detected only a few times. The chain employs TRBV6-2 or TRBV6-3 and TRBJ1-1; tentative D call: TRBD1 (6 bases). Trimming removed 7 bases at V and 1 base at J, with 13 bases between. CDR3 size: 14 residues. Germline V gene lookup returns CDR1 MNHEY and CDR2 SVGEGT. As DNA, the CDR3 is TGTGCCAGCACCCCGGGGGGCCGGAACACTGAAGCTTTCTTT. It encodes CASTPGGRNTEAFF.

The rearrangement uses TRBV6-5 and TRBJ2-2; 7 nucleotides agree with TRBD2. Germline values: CDR1 MNHEY, CDR2 SVGAGI. There are 14 residues in the CDR3. J was trimmed by 7 bases and V by 5 bases; bases with no gene match: 7. CDR3 residues: CASSRTGGHGELFF. The DNA of the CDR3 is TGTGCCAGCAGTAGGACGGGAGGTCACGGGGAGCTGTTTTTT.

A few counts support this clonotype. The chain recombines TRBV6-5 with TRBJ1-2; D might be TRBD1 (6 bases). Between the trimmed V and J ends, which lost 5 bases and 7 bases, there was a span of 17 bases. The germline V gene has CDR1 MNHEY and CDR2 SVGAGI. This CDR3 spans 14 amino acids. Here the CDR3 DNA reads TGTGCCAGCAGTCACACAGGGTTTGTTAGTGGCTACACCTTC. It translates to CASSHTGFVSGYTF.

This clonotype was picked up a small number of times. The V and J genes are TRBV13 and TRBJ2-7; no reliable D call. The V end was cut by 3 bases, the J end by 5 bases, with 17 bases between. The V gene's germline CDR1 is PRHDT and CDR2 FYEKMQ (reference sequence). The CDR3 spans 15 residues. The CDR3 DNA reads as TGTGCCAGCAGCTTTCGGGTTCAGAGTGCCAACGAGCAGTACGTC. It translates to CASSFRVQSANEQYV.

The chain recombines TRBV4-1 with TRBJ1-1; possible D gene TRBD1, 6 bases. V was clipped by 6 bases and J by 4 bases, with 15 bases between them. Germline assignment: CDR1 MGHRA and CDR2 YSYEKL. The CDR3 covers 14 residues. The CDR3 here is CASSPHRVGTEAFF. As DNA, the CDR3 is TGCGCCAGCAGTCCCCACAGGGTCGGCACTGAAGCTTTCTTT.

A few counts support this clonotype. The CDR3 DNA reads as TGTGCCAGCAGGTCAGGACCTAGCTCCTACAATGAGCAGTTCTTC. Protein sequence: CASRSGPSSYNEQFF. The chain employs TRBV7-2 and TRBJ2-1; no definite D call. The CDR3 runs 15 residues. The V gene lost 6 bases and the J gene lost 0 bases, with 12 bases spanning the gap. The germline V gene has CDR1 SGHTA and CDR2 FQGNSA.

This sequence joins TRBV6-2 or TRBV6-3 and TRBJ2-2, with D maybe TRBD1 (5 bases). V was trimmed by 2 bases and J by 7 bases, leaving 11 bases between them. The CDR3 has 14 residues. Looked up from germline, CDR1 is MNHEY and CDR2 is SVGEGT. CDR3 amino acids: CASSYVQVIGELFF. CDR3 coding DNA: TGTGCCAGCAGTTACGTACAGGTTATCGGGGAGCTGTTTTTT.

The chain joins TRBV12-5 to TRBJ1-1; D is unresolved. This CDR3 has 16 amino acids. Germline V gene sequence: CDR1 LGHNT, CDR2 FRNRAP. Trimming stripped 2 bases from V and 3 bases from J, with 16 bases between. The CDR3 here is CASGLNVLPTHTEAFF. The CDR3 region has the DNA TGTGCTAGTGGTTTGAATGTGCTCCCAACGCACACTGAAGCTTTCTTT.

The genes are TRBV27 and TRBJ1-4; tentatively, D is TRBD1 (5 bases). The V gene lost 3 bases and the J gene lost 4 bases, with 9 bases spanning the gap. The CDR3 extends over 14 amino acids. Germline values: CDR1 MNHEY, CDR2 SMNVEV (reference sequence). For the CDR3, the DNA is TGTGCCAGCAGTTTCGCAGGGAGTAATGAAAAACTGTTTTTT. Translated: CASSFAGSNEKLFF.

A few counts support this clonotype. V and J are TRBV11-2 and TRBJ2-3; TRBD2 aligns across 9 bases. This CDR3 is built from 19 residues. Trimming took 1 base from V and 0 from J; bases not matched to a gene: 11. Germline CDR1 SGHAT, CDR2 FQNNGV. This CDR3 reads CASSLVWRPSGDSTDTQYF. The CDR3 DNA is TGTGCCAGCAGCTTAGTTTGGCGGCCTAGCGGGGACAGCACAGATACGCAGTATTTT.